The clone carrying this TCR beta chain was picked up many times. This CDR3 is built from 14 residues. From germline, CDR1 is SGHRS and CDR2 YFSETQ. Trimming stripped 3 bases from V and 3 bases from J, with 13 bases between. The data derive from a study of molecular identifiers for immune sequencing clone quantification. About the research overall: The replicates split RNA from around 18,000 or 91,000 naive CD8 cells five ways and sequenced four.

One entry per CDR3 protein results from TCRdb running MiXCR on the PCR reads. Found here are nearly 650,000 distinct CDR3 sequences, 25% of them singletons; the top ten hold about 0.78%. The specimen sequenced was naive CD8+ T cells from blood, with Jurkat cell RNA spiked in. Indicated subset: FACS-sorted CD8+CD4-CCR7+CD45RA+ naive T cells. The clonotype originates from a human donor in good health. Some libraries in this study had Jurkat cell RNA spiked in. This chain connects TRBV5-1 to TRBJ2-7; possible D gene TRBD2, 6 bases. The CDR3: CASSWEDNYYEQYF. CDR3 DNA sequence: TGCGCCAGCAGCTGGGAGGATAACTACTACGAGCAGTACTTC.